Listed below are T cell receptor beta chains from one sample, sequenced in a study of blood T cell repertoires in COVID-19. Only in-frame clones appear in the TCRdb table, and some are missing; sequencing was by immunoSEQ multiplex PCR. In the table there are 150,000 to 200,000 clones, 80% of which are singletons. Sequencing was done on a sample of PBMCs or T cells enriched from blood (not recorded which). These receptors all stem from a middle-aged man who had recovered from COVID-19. CDR3s include the opening cysteine and the closing phenylalanine or tryptophan. Each record gives: V gene, CDR3 length, clone size, D gene, J gene, CDR3 protein, CDR3 DNA. D genes are given only for firm matches. The size of a clone is reported for some rows only, either as once, few or many, or as a class for expanded clones.

v_call: TRBV27
cdr3_length: 14
clone_size: NA
d_call: TRBD1
j_call: TRBJ1-2
cdr3_aa: CASRPGQGYDGYTF
cdr3_nt: TGTGCCAGCAGGCCGGGACAGGGATATGATGGCTACACCTTC

v_call: TRBV4-2
cdr3_length: 14
clone_size: NA
d_call: TRBD1
j_call: TRBJ1-6
cdr3_aa: CASSLRQGGSPLHF
cdr3_nt: TGTGCCAGCAGCCTCAGACAGGGAGGTTCACCCCTCCACTTT

v_call: TRBV19
cdr3_length: 16
clone_size: NA
d_call: NA
j_call: TRBJ2-1
cdr3_aa: CASSNRRGSSYNEQFF
cdr3_nt: TGTGCCAGTAGTAATCGACGGGGAAGCTCCTACAATGAGCAGTTCTTC

v_call: TRBV5-1
cdr3_length: 15
clone_size: NA
d_call: NA
j_call: TRBJ2-3
cdr3_aa: CASSLAGGGTDTQYF
cdr3_nt: TGCGCCAGCAGCTTGGCCGGGGGAGGCACAGATACGCAGTATTTT

v_call: TRBV19
cdr3_length: 19
clone_size: NA
d_call: TRBD2
j_call: TRBJ2-1
cdr3_aa: CASSIVRLAGGLGYNEQFF
cdr3_nt: TGTGCCAGTAGTATAGTTCGGCTAGCGGGGGGGCTGGGCTACAATGAGCAGTTCTTC

v_call: TRBV4-1
cdr3_length: 20
clone_size: NA
d_call: TRBD2
j_call: TRBJ2-7
cdr3_aa: CASSLAPSGTSGLWEEEQYF
cdr3_nt: TGCGCCAGCAGCCTCGCTCCCTCCGGGACTAGCGGCCTTTGGGAAGAAGAGCAGTACTTC

v_call: TRBV9
cdr3_length: 17
clone_size: NA
d_call: TRBD1
j_call: TRBJ1-6
cdr3_aa: CASSVGGWDRVNSPLHF
cdr3_nt: TGTGCCAGCAGCGTAGGAGGTTGGGACAGAGTCAATTCACCCCTCCACTTT

v_call: TRBV30
cdr3_length: 14
clone_size: NA
d_call: TRBD1
j_call: TRBJ1-1
cdr3_aa: CAWRTGGPRTEAFF
cdr3_nt: TGTGCCTGGCGGACAGGGGGCCCTAGGACTGAAGCTTTCTTT

v_call: TRBV7-8
cdr3_length: 15
clone_size: few
d_call: TRBD1
j_call: TRBJ1-4
cdr3_aa: CASSLADRGGEKLFF
cdr3_nt: TGTGCCAGCAGCTTAGCGGACAGGGGAGGCGAAAAACTGTTTTTT

v_call: TRBV9
cdr3_length: 14
clone_size: NA
d_call: TRBD1
j_call: TRBJ1-6
cdr3_aa: CASSAGTAYSPLHF
cdr3_nt: TGTGCCAGCAGCGCGGGGACAGCCTATTCACCCCTCCACTTT

v_call: TRBV11-2
cdr3_length: 13
clone_size: NA
d_call: NA
j_call: TRBJ2-7
cdr3_aa: CASNPQVSYEQYF
cdr3_nt: TGTGCCAGCAACCCCCAGGTGTCCTACGAGCAGTACTTC

v_call: TRBV3-1/TRBV3-2
cdr3_length: 17
clone_size: NA
d_call: TRBD2
j_call: TRBJ2-1
cdr3_aa: CASRSHSTSGGYNEQFF
cdr3_nt: TGTGCCAGCAGGTCCCACAGCACTAGCGGGGGTTACAATGAGCAGTTCTTC

v_call: TRBV21-1
cdr3_length: 18
clone_size: once
d_call: NA
j_call: TRBJ2-3
cdr3_aa: CASSKATSGLAGADTQYF
cdr3_nt: TGTGCCAGCAGCAAAGCCACCTCGGGACTAGCGGGGGCAGATACGCAGTATTTT

v_call: TRBV7-9
cdr3_length: 14
clone_size: NA
d_call: NA
j_call: TRBJ1-4
cdr3_aa: CASSLLTGNEKLFF
cdr3_nt: TGTGCCAGCAGCTTACTAACAGGAAATGAAAAACTGTTTTTT

v_call: TRBV19
cdr3_length: 18
clone_size: once
d_call: TRBD1
j_call: TRBJ1-1
cdr3_aa: CASSTGRQGARRNTEAFF
cdr3_nt: TGTGCCAGTAGTACCGGGAGACAGGGGGCAAGAAGGAACACTGAAGCTTTCTTT

v_call: TRBV28
cdr3_length: 11
clone_size: once
d_call: TRBD1
j_call: TRBJ2-3
cdr3_aa: CASGTGNTQYF
cdr3_nt: TGTGCCAGCGGGACAGGCAATACGCAGTATTTT

v_call: TRBV18
cdr3_length: 15
clone_size: NA
d_call: NA
j_call: TRBJ1-4
cdr3_aa: CASSPPVTASEKLFF
cdr3_nt: TGTGCCAGCTCACCACCGGTGACAGCGAGTGAAAAACTGTTTTTT

v_call: TRBV5-6
cdr3_length: 14
clone_size: NA
d_call: TRBD1
j_call: TRBJ1-2
cdr3_aa: CASSLTGGIYGYTF
cdr3_nt: TGTGCCAGCAGCCTAACAGGGGGGATCTATGGCTACACCTTC

v_call: TRBV6-1
cdr3_length: 14
clone_size: NA
d_call: NA
j_call: TRBJ1-2
cdr3_aa: CASSEAGGGYGYTF
cdr3_nt: TGTGCCAGCAGTGAAGCAGGAGGCGGCTATGGCTACACCTTC

v_call: TRBV6-5
cdr3_length: 15
clone_size: NA
d_call: NA
j_call: TRBJ1-5
cdr3_aa: CASSSESGSNQPQHF
cdr3_nt: TGTGCCAGCAGTTCCGAAAGCGGTAGCAATCAGCCCCAGCATTTT

v_call: TRBV9
cdr3_length: 14
clone_size: NA
d_call: TRBD1
j_call: TRBJ2-5
cdr3_aa: CASSSRQGQETQYF
cdr3_nt: TGTGCCAGCAGCTCCAGACAGGGCCAAGAGACCCAGTACTTC

v_call: TRBV4-1
cdr3_length: 18
clone_size: NA
d_call: TRBD1
j_call: TRBJ1-5
cdr3_aa: CASSQEGQIFADNQPQHF
cdr3_nt: TGCGCCAGCAGCCAAGAGGGACAGATCTTTGCTGACAATCAGCCCCAGCATTTT

v_call: TRBV10-1
cdr3_length: 11
clone_size: NA
d_call: NA
j_call: TRBJ2-3
cdr3_aa: CASSVGDTQYF
cdr3_nt: TGCGCCAGCAGTGTCGGGGATACGCAGTATTTT

v_call: TRBV19
cdr3_length: 15
clone_size: NA
d_call: TRBD1
j_call: TRBJ2-2
cdr3_aa: CASSTGTGYPGELFF
cdr3_nt: TGTGCCAGTTCGACCGGGACAGGGTATCCCGGGGAGCTGTTTTTT

v_call: TRBV27
cdr3_length: 13
clone_size: once
d_call: NA
j_call: TRBJ1-1
cdr3_aa: CASGRQLNTEAFF
cdr3_nt: TGTGCCAGCGGCAGACAACTGAACACTGAAGCTTTCTTT

v_call: TRBV12-3/TRBV12-4
cdr3_length: 13
clone_size: NA
d_call: NA
j_call: TRBJ2-5
cdr3_aa: CASMGGGRETQYF
cdr3_nt: TGTGCCAGTATGGGGGGGGGCAGGGAGACCCAGTACTTC

v_call: TRBV5-8
cdr3_length: 12
clone_size: few
d_call: NA
j_call: TRBJ2-3
cdr3_aa: CASSLFGDTQYF
cdr3_nt: TGTGCCAGCAGCTTATTCGGAGATACGCAGTATTTT

v_call: TRBV19
cdr3_length: 16
clone_size: NA
d_call: TRBD1
j_call: TRBJ1-4
cdr3_aa: CASRMGQGGRNEKLFF
cdr3_nt: TGTGCCAGTAGAATGGGACAGGGGGGACGAAATGAAAAACTGTTTTTT

v_call: TRBV19
cdr3_length: 12
clone_size: once
d_call: TRBD1
j_call: TRBJ2-1
cdr3_aa: CATRDRGNEQFF
cdr3_nt: TGTGCCACGAGGGACAGGGGGAATGAGCAGTTCTTC

v_call: TRBV27
cdr3_length: 11
clone_size: NA
d_call: NA
j_call: TRBJ2-1
cdr3_aa: CASSALDEQFF
cdr3_nt: TGTGCCAGCAGTGCGTTGGATGAGCAGTTCTTC

v_call: TRBV30
cdr3_length: 14
clone_size: NA
d_call: TRBD1
j_call: TRBJ1-3
cdr3_aa: CAWNFGTGGNTIYF
cdr3_nt: TGTGCCTGGAATTTTGGGACAGGAGGAAACACCATATATTTT

v_call: TRBV10-3
cdr3_length: 15
clone_size: NA
d_call: TRBD1
j_call: TRBJ1-5
cdr3_aa: CAISVEGGGDQPQHF
cdr3_nt: TGTGCCATCAGTGTTGAAGGGGGCGGCGATCAGCCCCAGCATTTT

v_call: TRBV7-3
cdr3_length: 14
clone_size: once
d_call: TRBD1
j_call: TRBJ2-1
cdr3_aa: CASSRDRDVNEQFF
cdr3_nt: TGTGCCAGCAGCCGCGACAGGGACGTGAATGAGCAGTTCTTC

v_call: TRBV6-5
cdr3_length: 13
clone_size: NA
d_call: NA
j_call: TRBJ1-2
cdr3_aa: CASSYSSGHGYTF
cdr3_nt: TGTGCCAGCAGTTACTCTTCAGGCCATGGCTACACCTTC

v_call: TRBV9
cdr3_length: 17
clone_size: NA
d_call: TRBD1
j_call: TRBJ1-3
cdr3_aa: CASSVEGAERSGNTIYF
cdr3_nt: TGTGCCAGCAGCGTAGAGGGGGCCGAGCGGTCTGGAAACACCATATATTTT

v_call: TRBV9
cdr3_length: 13
clone_size: NA
d_call: NA
j_call: TRBJ1-2
cdr3_aa: CASSTRTGYGYTF
cdr3_nt: TGTGCCAGCAGCACCCGAACGGGCTATGGCTACACCTTC

v_call: TRBV5-4
cdr3_length: 17
clone_size: NA
d_call: TRBD2
j_call: TRBJ2-1
cdr3_aa: CASSRLAGGYSYNEQFF
cdr3_nt: TGTGCCAGCAGCCGACTAGCGGGGGGTTACTCCTACAATGAGCAGTTCTTC

v_call: TRBV10-3
cdr3_length: 16
clone_size: NA
d_call: TRBD2
j_call: TRBJ2-5
cdr3_aa: CAIRNGLAGGKETQYF
cdr3_nt: TGTGCCATCAGGAACGGACTAGCGGGGGGTAAAGAGACCCAGTACTTC

v_call: TRBV18
cdr3_length: 13
clone_size: NA
d_call: NA
j_call: TRBJ2-5
cdr3_aa: CASSPPAGETQYF
cdr3_nt: TGTGCCAGCTCACCCCCCGCGGGGGAGACCCAGTACTTC

v_call: TRBV2
cdr3_length: 15
clone_size: NA
d_call: TRBD2
j_call: TRBJ2-1
cdr3_aa: CASSLLAGGYNEQFF
cdr3_nt: TGTGCCAGCAGCTTACTAGCGGGGGGGTACAATGAGCAGTTCTTC

v_call: TRBV10-1
cdr3_length: 17
clone_size: NA
d_call: NA
j_call: TRBJ1-6
cdr3_aa: CASTGLREREDNSPLHF
cdr3_nt: TGCGCCAGCACGGGTCTCCGGGAGAGGGAGGATAATTCACCCCTCCACTTT

v_call: TRBV27
cdr3_length: 12
clone_size: NA
d_call: NA
j_call: TRBJ1-1
cdr3_aa: CANKDRGTEAFF
cdr3_nt: TGTGCCAACAAGGACAGAGGGACTGAAGCTTTCTTT

v_call: TRBV5-1
cdr3_length: 17
clone_size: NA
d_call: TRBD1
j_call: TRBJ2-5
cdr3_aa: CASSLGGRQGSQETQYF
cdr3_nt: TGCGCCAGCAGCCTGGGCGGGCGACAGGGTTCCCAAGAGACCCAGTACTTC

v_call: TRBV5-4
cdr3_length: 13
clone_size: NA
d_call: TRBD1
j_call: TRBJ1-5
cdr3_aa: CASSTGVDQPQHF
cdr3_nt: TGTGCCAGCAGTACAGGGGTGGATCAGCCCCAGCATTTT

v_call: TRBV3-1/TRBV3-2
cdr3_length: 15
clone_size: NA
d_call: TRBD2
j_call: TRBJ2-2
cdr3_aa: CASSQVLGGTGELFF
cdr3_nt: TGTGCCAGCAGCCAAGTACTCGGGGGGACCGGGGAGCTGTTTTTT

v_call: TRBV7-9
cdr3_length: 13
clone_size: NA
d_call: NA
j_call: TRBJ2-1
cdr3_aa: CASSTWANNEQFF
cdr3_nt: TGTGCCAGCAGCACGTGGGCGAACAATGAGCAGTTCTTC

v_call: TRBV29-1
cdr3_length: 16
clone_size: NA
d_call: TRBD1
j_call: TRBJ2-3
cdr3_aa: CSVEGAQGANTDTQYF
cdr3_nt: TGCAGCGTTGAAGGGGCTCAGGGGGCGAACACAGATACGCAGTATTTT

v_call: TRBV7-3
cdr3_length: 13
clone_size: NA
d_call: TRBD2
j_call: TRBJ2-5
cdr3_aa: CASSLSGGGTQYF
cdr3_nt: TGTGCCAGCAGCTTGAGCGGGGGTGGAACCCAGTACTTC

v_call: TRBV20-1
cdr3_length: 10
clone_size: few
d_call: NA
j_call: TRBJ1-1
cdr3_aa: CSLGNTEAFF
cdr3_nt: TGCAGTCTCGGGAACACTGAAGCTTTCTTT